The clone carrying this T cell receptor beta chain was found a few times. No antigen is known for it. This entry comes from a study of human T cells and chemical hapten exposure. Across the study: Diphenylcyclopropenone was applied weekly to patients' scalps across the approximately 25-week study. Patients, predominantly female, presented with alopecia areata, totalis or universalis.

Points from the study as a whole: The donor cohort had alopecia, so its immune response may not match that of healthy people.

As for time point: pre-sensitization, week 0. The treatment denotes: therapeutic diphenylcyclopropenone sensitization with weekly scalp DPC. TCRdb reanalysed the RACE reads using MiXCR and keeps one entry per CDR3 protein. The sample lists a few hundred thousand distinct CDR3 sequences; roughly 6% were seen once. The germline CDR1 and CDR2 sequences are LGHNA and YNFKEQ. V was clipped by 1 base and J by 2 bases; unmatched bases: 8. The length of the CDR3 is 17 residues. The source was whole blood, collected in connection with sensitization to the hapten diphenylcyclopropenone (DPC). The source is a woman under 30 with alopecia areata. Some clones in this sample may be carry-over from other donors' samples. The V call is TRBV4-2, the J call TRBJ2-3, with TRBD2 matching over 8 bases. The chain's CDR3 is CASSQVLTGGDTDTQYF. The CDR3 DNA sequence: TGTGCCAGCAGCCAAGTACTGACGGGGGGGGACACAGATACGCAGTATTTT.